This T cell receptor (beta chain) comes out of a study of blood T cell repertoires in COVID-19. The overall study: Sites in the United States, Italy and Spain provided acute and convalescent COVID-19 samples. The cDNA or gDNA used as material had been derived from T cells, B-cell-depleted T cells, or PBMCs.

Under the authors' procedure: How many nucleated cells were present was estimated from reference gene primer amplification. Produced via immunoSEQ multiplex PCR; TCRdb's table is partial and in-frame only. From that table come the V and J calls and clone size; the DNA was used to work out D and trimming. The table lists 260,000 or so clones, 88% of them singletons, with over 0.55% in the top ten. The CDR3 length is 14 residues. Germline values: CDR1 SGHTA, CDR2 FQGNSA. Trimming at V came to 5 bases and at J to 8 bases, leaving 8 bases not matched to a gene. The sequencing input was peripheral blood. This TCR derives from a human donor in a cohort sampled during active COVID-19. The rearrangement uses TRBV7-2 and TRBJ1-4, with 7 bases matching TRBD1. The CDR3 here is CASSLQGLGEKLFF. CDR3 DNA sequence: TGTGCCAGCAGCCTACAGGGGCTGGGGGAAAAACTGTTTTTT.